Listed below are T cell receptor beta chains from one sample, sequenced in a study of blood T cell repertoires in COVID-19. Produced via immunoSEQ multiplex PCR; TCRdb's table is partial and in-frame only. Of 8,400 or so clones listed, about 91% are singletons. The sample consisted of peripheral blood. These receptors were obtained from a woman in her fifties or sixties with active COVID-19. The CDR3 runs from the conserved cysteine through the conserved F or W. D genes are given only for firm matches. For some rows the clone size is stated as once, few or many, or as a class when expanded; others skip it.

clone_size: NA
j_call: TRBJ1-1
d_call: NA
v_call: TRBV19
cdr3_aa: CASSILGGPEAFF
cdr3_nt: TGTGCCAGTAGTATTCTGGGGGGTCCTGAAGCTTTCTTT

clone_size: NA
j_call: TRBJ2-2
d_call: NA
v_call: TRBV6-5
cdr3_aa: CASSSYAGELFF
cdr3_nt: TGTGCCAGCAGTTCCTACGCCGGGGAGCTGTTTTTT

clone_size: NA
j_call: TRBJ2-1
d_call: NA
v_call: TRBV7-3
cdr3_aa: CASSPSAYNEQFF
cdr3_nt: TGTGCCAGCAGCCCCAGCGCGTACAATGAGCAGTTCTTC

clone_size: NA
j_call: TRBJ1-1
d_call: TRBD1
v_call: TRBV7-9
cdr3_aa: CASSSGTGGDTEAFF
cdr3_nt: TGTGCCAGCAGCTCCGGGACAGGGGGAGATACTGAAGCTTTCTTT

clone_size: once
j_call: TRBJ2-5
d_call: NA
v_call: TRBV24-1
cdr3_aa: CATSAQGAQYF
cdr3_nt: TGTGCCACCAGCGCGCAGGGCGCCCAGTACTTC

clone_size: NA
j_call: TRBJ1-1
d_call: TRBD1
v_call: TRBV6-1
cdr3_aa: CASSELGTGLTEAFF
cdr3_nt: TGTGCCAGCAGTGAACTCGGGACAGGGCTAACTGAAGCTTTCTTT

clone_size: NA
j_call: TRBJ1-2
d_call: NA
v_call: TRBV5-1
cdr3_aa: CASSSERDGGNYGYTF
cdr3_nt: TGCGCCAGCAGCTCGGAACGGGATGGAGGGAACTATGGCTACACCTTC

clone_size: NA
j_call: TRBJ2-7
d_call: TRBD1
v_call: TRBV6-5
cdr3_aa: CASHSGQGPYEQYF
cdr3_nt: TGTGCCAGCCATTCCGGACAGGGTCCCTACGAGCAGTACTTC

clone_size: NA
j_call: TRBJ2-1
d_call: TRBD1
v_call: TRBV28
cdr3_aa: CASNLRTGSYNEQFF
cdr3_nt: TGTGCCAGCAATCTGAGGACAGGGAGTTACAATGAGCAGTTCTTC

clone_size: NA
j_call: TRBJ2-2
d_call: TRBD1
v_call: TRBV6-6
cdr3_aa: CASREKDRDYTGELFF
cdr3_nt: TGTGCCAGCAGAGAGAAAGACAGGGATTACACCGGGGAGCTGTTTTTT

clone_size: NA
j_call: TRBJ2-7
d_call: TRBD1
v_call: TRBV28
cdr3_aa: CASSWTGKGYEQYF
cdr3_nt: TGTGCCAGCAGCTGGACAGGGAAAGGCTACGAGCAGTACTTC

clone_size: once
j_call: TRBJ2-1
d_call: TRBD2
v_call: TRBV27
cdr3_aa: CASRTLLTSGNNEQFF
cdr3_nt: TGTGCCAGCAGGACTTTGCTTACTAGCGGGAACAATGAGCAGTTCTTC

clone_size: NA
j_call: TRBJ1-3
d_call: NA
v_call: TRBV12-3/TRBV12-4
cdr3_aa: CASSLLRNTIYF
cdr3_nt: TGTGCCAGCAGTTTACTCCGGAACACCATATATTTT

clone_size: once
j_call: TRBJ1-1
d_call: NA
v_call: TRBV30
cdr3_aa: CGGGNTEAFF
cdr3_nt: TGTGGGGGCGGGAACACTGAAGCTTTCTTT

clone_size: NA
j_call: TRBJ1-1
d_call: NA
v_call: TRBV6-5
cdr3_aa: CASRLLQGSAFF
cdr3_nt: TGTGCCAGCAGGCTTCTACAGGGTTCGGCTTTCTTT

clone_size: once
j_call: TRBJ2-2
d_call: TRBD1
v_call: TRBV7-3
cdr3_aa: CASSLIQGAAGELFF
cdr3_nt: TGTGCCAGCAGCTTAATTCAGGGGGCAGCCGGGGAGCTGTTTTTT

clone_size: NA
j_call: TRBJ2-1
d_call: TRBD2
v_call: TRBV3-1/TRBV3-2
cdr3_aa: CASSYTSGEQFF
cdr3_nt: TGTGCCAGCAGCTATACTAGCGGTGAGCAGTTCTTC

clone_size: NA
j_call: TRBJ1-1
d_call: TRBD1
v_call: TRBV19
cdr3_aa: CASRIRDRGVNTEAFF
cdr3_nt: TGTGCCAGCCGCATCCGGGACAGGGGGGTGAACACTGAAGCTTTCTTT

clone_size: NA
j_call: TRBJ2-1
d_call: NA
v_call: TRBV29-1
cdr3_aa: CSVDERYNEQFF
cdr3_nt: TGCAGCGTTGATGAGCGTTACAATGAGCAGTTCTTC

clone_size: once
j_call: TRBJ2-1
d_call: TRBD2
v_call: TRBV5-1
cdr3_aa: CASRDGTSGYNEQFF
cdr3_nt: TGCGCCAGCAGGGACGGGACTAGCGGTTACAATGAGCAGTTCTTC

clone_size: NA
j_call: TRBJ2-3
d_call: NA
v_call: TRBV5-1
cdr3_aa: CASSSTDTQYF
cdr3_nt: TGCGCCAGCAGCTCGACAGATACGCAGTATTTT

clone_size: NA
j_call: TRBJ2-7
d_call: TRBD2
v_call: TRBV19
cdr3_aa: CASSIGVGLAYEQYF
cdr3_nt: TGTGCCAGTAGTATCGGGGTTGGACTAGCGTACGAGCAGTACTTC

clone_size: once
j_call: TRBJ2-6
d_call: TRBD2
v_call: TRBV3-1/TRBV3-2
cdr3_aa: CASSERGTSAGANVLTF
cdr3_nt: TGTGCCAGCAGCGAGAGGGGGACTAGCGCTGGGGCCAACGTCCTGACTTTC

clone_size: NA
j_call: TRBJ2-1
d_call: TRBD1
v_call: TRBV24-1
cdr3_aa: CATSDLHRTGDDEQFF
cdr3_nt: TGTGCCACCAGTGATTTGCATCGTACAGGGGACGATGAGCAGTTCTTC

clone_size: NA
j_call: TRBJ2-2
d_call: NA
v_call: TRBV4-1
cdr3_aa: CASSQGVSTGELFF
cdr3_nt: TGCGCCAGCAGCCAAGGAGTGAGCACCGGGGAGCTGTTTTTT

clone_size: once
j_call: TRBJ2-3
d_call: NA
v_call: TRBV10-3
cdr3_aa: CAISDGGTSTDTQYF
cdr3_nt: TGTGCCATCAGTGACGGCGGGACTAGCACAGATACGCAGTATTTT

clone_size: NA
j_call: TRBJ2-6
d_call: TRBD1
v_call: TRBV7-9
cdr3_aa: CASSAAPGQGYGANVLTF
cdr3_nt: TGTGCCAGCAGCGCAGCGCCGGGACAGGGGTATGGGGCCAACGTCCTGACTTTC

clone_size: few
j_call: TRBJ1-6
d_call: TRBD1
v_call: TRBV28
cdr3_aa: CASSLGGVRYNSPLHF
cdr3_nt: TGTGCCAGCAGCCTAGGGGGCGTGCGGTATAATTCACCCCTCCACTTT

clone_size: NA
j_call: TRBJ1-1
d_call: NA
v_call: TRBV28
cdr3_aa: CASKGVGPNTEAFF
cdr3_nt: TGTGCCAGCAAGGGGGTTGGTCCGAACACTGAAGCTTTCTTT

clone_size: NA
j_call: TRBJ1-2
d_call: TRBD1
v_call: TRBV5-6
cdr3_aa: CASSRGQGGYGYTF
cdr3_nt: TGTGCCAGCAGCCGAGGACAGGGTGGCTATGGCTACACCTTC

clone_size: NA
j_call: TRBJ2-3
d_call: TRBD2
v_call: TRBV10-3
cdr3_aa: CAIKASGLAGSTDTQYF
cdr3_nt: TGTGCCATCAAAGCCTCGGGACTAGCGGGAAGCACAGATACGCAGTATTTT

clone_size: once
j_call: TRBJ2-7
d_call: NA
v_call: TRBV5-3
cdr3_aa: CARSYPRYEQYF
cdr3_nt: TGTGCCAGAAGCTATCCCCGGTACGAGCAGTACTTC

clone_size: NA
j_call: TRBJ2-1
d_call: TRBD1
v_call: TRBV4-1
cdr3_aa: CASSQEPTGAIYNEQFF
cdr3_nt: TGCGCCAGCAGCCAAGAGCCCACAGGGGCTATTTACAATGAGCAGTTCTTC

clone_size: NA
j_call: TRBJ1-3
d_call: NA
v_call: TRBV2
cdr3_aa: CASSPPAGLSGNTIYF
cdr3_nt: TGTGCCAGCAGCCCCCCAGCGGGCCTCTCTGGAAACACCATATATTTT

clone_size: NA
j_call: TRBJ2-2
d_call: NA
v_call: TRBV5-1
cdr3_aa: CASRDLTGTPNTGELFF
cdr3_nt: TGCGCCAGCAGGGACCTTACAGGGACCCCGAACACCGGGGAGCTGTTTTTT

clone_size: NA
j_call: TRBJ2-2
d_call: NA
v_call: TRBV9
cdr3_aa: CASSPFSSNTGELFF
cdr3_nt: TGTGCCAGCAGCCCCTTTAGTTCCAACACCGGGGAGCTGTTTTTT

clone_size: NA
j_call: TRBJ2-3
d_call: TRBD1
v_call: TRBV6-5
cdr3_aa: CASRIGQDRDTQYF
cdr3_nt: TGTGCCAGCAGGATAGGACAGGATAGAGATACGCAGTATTTT

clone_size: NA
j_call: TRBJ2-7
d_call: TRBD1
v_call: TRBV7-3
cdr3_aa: CASSLSGQGGEQYF
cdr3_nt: TGTGCCAGCAGCTTATCGGGACAGGGGGGCGAGCAGTACTTC

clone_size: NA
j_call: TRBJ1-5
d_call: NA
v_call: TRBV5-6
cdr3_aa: CASSRTSRPDQPQHF
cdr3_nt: TGTGCCAGCAGCCGGACATCAAGGCCCGATCAGCCCCAGCATTTT

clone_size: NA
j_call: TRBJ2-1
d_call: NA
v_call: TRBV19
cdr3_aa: CATSRARTNYNEQFF
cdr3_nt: TGTGCCACCTCAAGGGCGCGGACTAATTACAATGAGCAGTTCTTC

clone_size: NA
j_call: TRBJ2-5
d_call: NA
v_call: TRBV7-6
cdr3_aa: CASSLYGMTGLETQYF
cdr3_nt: TGTGCCAGCAGCTTATATGGGATGACGGGGTTGGAGACCCAGTACTTC

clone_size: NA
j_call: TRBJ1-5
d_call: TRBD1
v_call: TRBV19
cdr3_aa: CASSTTGARQPQHF
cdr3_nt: TGTGCCAGTAGTACCACAGGGGCGAGGCAGCCCCAGCATTTT

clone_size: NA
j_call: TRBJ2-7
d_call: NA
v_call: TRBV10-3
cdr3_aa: CAISEREYGEQYF
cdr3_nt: TGTGCCATCAGTGAGCGGGAGTATGGGGAGCAGTACTTC

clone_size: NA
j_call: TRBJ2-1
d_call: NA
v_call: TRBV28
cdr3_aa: CASRGGLSYNEQFF
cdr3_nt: TGTGCCAGCAGGGGAGGACTTTCCTACAATGAGCAGTTCTTC

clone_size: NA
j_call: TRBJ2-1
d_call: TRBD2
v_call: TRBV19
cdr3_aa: CASSIHFRTSGSGWYNEQFF
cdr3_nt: TGTGCCAGTAGTATACATTTCAGGACTAGCGGGAGTGGTTGGTACAATGAGCAGTTCTTC